Following are 30 T cell receptor beta chains from one sample sequenced in a study of OX40 agonist ivuxolimab in advanced cancers. The method was immunoSEQ multiplex PCR; TCRdb's version includes in-frame clones alone and lacks a portion of them. The data contain 30,000 or so clones, 85% to 90% of them seen just once; the ten biggest clones take up about a fifth. The sequences come from CD4+ or CD8+ T cells sorted from blood, collected in a trial of the OX40 agonist ivuxolimab. These receptors were collected from an adult with an advanced solid tumor such as melanoma, head and neck, liver or kidney cancer.

V gene TRBV19 combines with J gene TRBJ2-5; unclear D gene. Trimming shortened V by 10 bases and J by 2 bases, and 11 bases separated the two germline ends. This CDR3 region has 12 residues. Germline V CDR1 and CDR2: LNHDA, SQIVND (reference sequence). The CDR3 coding sequence is TGTGCCACAAAGAGAGATCAAGAGACCCAGTACTTC. Its translation is CATKRDQETQYF. Based on the CDR3 plus reference TRBV19 and TRBJ2-5, the full variable domain is DGGITQSPKYLFRKEGQNVTLSCEQNLNHDAMYWYRQDPGQGLRLIYYSQIVNDFQKGDIAEGYSVSREKKESFPLTVTSAQKNPTAFYLCATKRDQETQYFGPGTRLLVL.

The V call is TRBV10-3, the J call TRBJ2-5, with TRBD1 matching 8 bases. The CDR3 loop spans 16 amino acids. CDR1 and CDR2 from the germline V gene are ENHRY and SYGVKD. V was clipped by 3 bases and J by 5 bases; unmatched bases: 11. The CDR3 nucleotides are TGTGCCATCAGTGACCAGGACAGGGAAAACCTTGAGACCCAGTACTTC. It translates to CAISDQDRENLETQYF.

The gene calls are TRBV28 and TRBJ1-1; D gene unclear. This CDR3 spans 12 amino acids. The germline V gene has CDR1 MDHEN and CDR2 SYDVKM. Deletions cut 6 bases from V and 0 bases from J, with 5 bases between. CDR3 in DNA: TGTGCCAGCAGACGGTTGAACACTGAAGCTTTCTTT. Its translation: CASRRLNTEAFF.

The chain combines TRBV27 with TRBJ1-1; 10 nucleotides align to TRBD1. The CDR3 is made up of 15 amino acids. Germline CDR1 reads MNHEY; CDR2 reads SMNVEV (reference sequence). V dropped 6 bases and J dropped 3; count of bases not matched to a gene: 7. The CDR3 sequence: CASRPDRGQDTEAFF. CDR3 DNA sequence: TGTGCCAGCAGACCAGACAGGGGGCAGGACACTGAAGCTTTCTTT.

The chain uses TRBV27 and TRBJ2-7; 10 positions agree with TRBD2. This CDR3 has 17 residues. The germline V gene encodes CDR1 MNHEY and CDR2 SMNVEV (reference sequence). V shed 7 bases and J 5 bases; nucleotides not matched to a gene: 17. CDR3 DNA sequence: TGTGCCAGCACCCATCACGGCCTTACTAGCGGGAAGAACGAGCAGTACTTC. The encoded protein is CASTHHGLTSGKNEQYF.

This rearrangement joins TRBV2 to TRBJ1-5; D is unclear. V was clipped by 8 bases and J by 9 bases, with 17 bases between them. This CDR3 is 13 amino acids long. Per the germline V gene, CDR1 is SNHLY and CDR2 is FYNNEI. The chain's CDR3 is CASLGPGSGPQHF. In DNA form, the CDR3 reads TGTGCCAGCCTCGGGCCGGGTTCGGGGCCCCAGCATTTT.

V gene TRBV2 combines with J gene TRBJ2-7; D is undetermined. CDR1 is SNHLY, CDR2 FYNNEI, per germline. The ends were cut back, 3 bases at V and 3 bases at J, with 15 bases in the middle. The CDR3 is 15 residues long. The CDR3 DNA is TGTGCCAGCAGTGACCTCCTCTCGATAAACTACGAGCAGTACTTC. Its translation: CASSDLLSINYEQYF.

The genes are TRBV9 and TRBJ1-1; D might be TRBD1 (5 bases). Trimming pared 3 bases from V and 4 bases from J, leaving 19 bases between. Germline V gene sequence: CDR1 SGDLS, CDR2 YYNGEE. This CDR3 has 16 amino acids. The CDR3 protein is CASSGGWEGPSTEAFF. In DNA, the CDR3 is TGTGCCAGCAGCGGGGGGTGGGAAGGCCCCAGCACTGAAGCTTTCTTT.

This chain joins TRBV5-6 and TRBJ2-7, with 10 positions matching TRBD2. J was trimmed by 5 bases and V by 4 bases; bases with no gene match: 12. CDR1 SGHDT and CDR2 YYEEEE come from the germline V gene. The CDR3 is made up of 16 amino acids. This chain's CDR3 is CASSPAGAGGLDEQYF. CDR3 nucleotides: TGTGCCAGCAGCCCGGCTGGAGCGGGAGGGTTAGACGAGCAGTACTTC.

The chain uses TRBV5-6 and TRBJ2-3, with D unclear. Looked up from germline, CDR1 is SGHDT and CDR2 is YYEEEE. The CDR3 runs to 11 residues. Trimming cost V 1 base and J 6 bases, with 3 bases left between them. CDR3 residues: CASSLMDTQYF. The DNA for the CDR3 is TGTGCCAGCAGCTTGATGGATACGCAGTATTTT.

The sample holds one count of this clone. The chain carries TRBV15 and TRBJ2-5; 9 bases map to TRBD2. V was pared by 0 bases and J by 1 base, with 6 bases of the junction left unmatched. The CDR3 runs to 17 residues. Germline V gene data show CDR1 as LNHNV and CDR2 as YYDKDF (reference sequence). CDR3 region: CATSRDRLAASQETQYF. CDR3 bases: TGTGCCACCAGCAGAGATCGACTAGCGGCCAGCCAAGAGACCCAGTACTTC.

The chain joins TRBV11-3 to TRBJ1-1; D might be TRBD1 (6 bases). From germline, CDR1 is SGHNT and CDR2 YENEEA. The V gene lost 4 bases and the J gene lost 8 bases, with 11 bases spanning the gap. This CDR3 contains 12 residues. The CDR3 is CASSYNTGEAFF. The CDR3 DNA reads as TGTGCCAGCAGCTACAACACAGGGGAAGCTTTCTTT.

The rearrangement uses TRBV29-1 and TRBJ2-1, with TRBD2 identical over 8 bases. Per germline, CDR1 SQVTM and CDR2 ANQGSEA. V dropped 4 bases and J dropped 4; count of bases not matched to a gene: 3. This CDR3 has 13 amino acids. Here the CDR3 reads CSVAAGDYNEQFF. Here the CDR3 DNA reads TGCAGCGTTGCAGCGGGGGATTACAATGAGCAGTTCTTC.

The J gene is TRBJ1-1, the V gene TRBV28, with TRBD1 matching 12 bases. This CDR3 has 16 amino acids. Trimming at V came to 3 bases and at J to 3 bases, leaving 5 bases not matched to a gene. Germline loops: CDR1 MDHEN, CDR2 SYDVKM. Here the CDR3 reads CASSLGQGARYTEAFF. The CDR3 DNA sequence: TGTGCCAGCAGTTTGGGACAGGGGGCGCGGTACACTGAAGCTTTCTTT.

This clone qualifies as medium-sized. The J gene is TRBJ1-2, the V gene TRBV19, with TRBD1 matching over 8 bases. The CDR3 sequence is 16 residues long. Trimming at V came to 4 bases and at J to 5 bases, leaving 12 bases not matched to a gene. Looked up from germline, CDR1 is LNHDA and CDR2 is SQIVND (reference sequence). The CDR3 DNA is TGTGCCAGTAGTACAACCCTGACAGGGGCAAGATATGGCTACACCTTC. This translates into CASSTTLTGARYGYTF.

This chain uses TRBV7-9 with TRBJ2-7; D gene uncertain. The length of the CDR3 is 13 residues. The V end was cut by 0 bases, the J end by 6 bases, with 9 bases between. Germline V CDR1 and CDR2: SEHNR, FQNEAQ (reference sequence). The CDR3 DNA reads TGTGCCAGCAGCTTAGCCGTATTAGGCGAGCAGTACTTC. Translating gives CASSLAVLGEQYF. The full variable domain, with the rest looked up from reference TRBV7-9 and TRBJ2-7, is DTGVSQNPRHKITKRGQNVTFRCDPISEHNRLYWYRQTLGQGPEFLTYFQNEAQLEKSRLLSDRFSAERPKGSFSTLEIQRTEQGDSAMYLCASSLAVLGEQYFGPGTRLTVT.

V usage is TRBV28 and J usage is TRBJ1-5; TRBD1 might be the D (5 bases). Germline CDR1 and CDR2: MDHEN and SYDVKM. The V gene lost 5 bases and the J gene lost 13 bases, with 15 bases spanning the gap. The CDR3 is made up of 12 amino acids. This CDR3 is CASSRDVKIQHF. The CDR3, as DNA: TGTGCCAGCAGTCGGGACGTTAAGATTCAGCATTTT.

This clone came up a few times. The V call is TRBV27, the J call TRBJ2-3, with D unresolved. The V and J ends lost 5 bases and 2 bases respectively, with 8 bases between them. This CDR3 has 13 amino acids. Germline-derived CDR1 and CDR2 are MNHEY and SMNVEV (reference sequence). CDR3 in DNA: TGTGCCAGCAGTCCCCGGACCACAGATACGCAGTATTTT. This encodes CASSPRTTDTQYF.

The genes are TRBV6-1 and TRBJ2-1; 9 bases are shared with TRBD1. The CDR3 consists of 14 residues. V was clipped by 6 bases and J by 1 base; unmatched bases: 1. The germline V gene has CDR1 MNHNS and CDR2 SASEGT. CDR3 bases: TGTGCCAGCAGACAGGGGGCGTCCTACAATGAGCAGTTCTTC. It specifies CASRQGASYNEQFF.

The CDR3 region has the DNA TGTGCCAGCAGCTTAGCACCCGGGCCGAATGAGCAGTTCTTC. Encoded protein: CASSLAPGPNEQFF. This chain links TRBV7-2 with TRBJ2-1; D is uncertain. The germline V gene has CDR1 SGHTA and CDR2 FQGNSA. The CDR3 sequence is 14 residues long. The germline V and J ends were trimmed by 0 bases and 7 bases, with 10 bases remaining between them.

The chain carries TRBV29-1 and TRBJ1-1; a possible D gene is TRBD1 (6 bases). This CDR3 is built from 16 residues. V dropped 7 bases and J dropped 0 bases, with 21 bases sitting between them. Germline CDR1 reads SQVTM; CDR2 reads ANQGSEA. CDR3: CSASRGRGKMNTEAFF. For the CDR3, the DNA is TGCAGCGCGAGCAGGGGAAGGGGAAAAATGAACACTGAAGCTTTCTTT.

The chain has TRBV30 and TRBJ2-1; D is unclear. The CDR3 is 13 amino acids. V was pared by 4 bases and J by 0 bases, with 7 bases between. Germline V lookup: CDR1 GTSNPN, CDR2 SVGIG (reference sequence). The CDR3 DNA is TGTGCCTGGACGCTGAGCTCCTACAATGAGCAGTTCTTC. Translated, it gives CAWTLSSYNEQFF.

The gene calls are TRBV28 and TRBJ1-2, with D maybe TRBD1 (6 bases). Trimming took off 4 bases at V and 7 bases at J, with 13 bases between the two ends. From germline, CDR1 is MDHEN and CDR2 SYDVKM. This CDR3 region has 13 residues. The DNA for the CDR3 is TGTGCCAGCAGTTATAGGGGGGCGGGTGGCTACACCTTC. This sequence encodes CASSYRGAGGYTF.

As for this clone: One junction end disagrees with the germline gene, perhaps due to a read error. This chain uses TRBV10-2 with TRBJ2-7; no firm D call. The CDR3 is 14 amino acids. In germline, CDR1 is WSHSY, CDR2 SAAADI. The CDR3 loop is CASSGLNISYGQYF. DNA for the CDR3: TGCGCCAGCAGTGGACTCAACATATCCTACGGGCAGTACTTC.

The V and J genes are TRBV7-2 and TRBJ2-3, with 8 bases that match TRBD2. The CDR3 totals 16 residues. With 5 bases clipped from V and 6 bases from J, the junction kept 13 bases outside the gene matches. In germline, CDR1 is SGHTA, CDR2 FQGNSA. The DNA for the CDR3 is TGTGCCAGCAGCCTTTATCAGGCGGGAGGAGGTGATACGCAGTATTTT. This gives the protein CASSLYQAGGGDTQYF. Variable domain in full (rest from reference TRBV7-2 and TRBJ2-3): GAGVSQSPSNKVTEKGKDVELRCDPISGHTALYWYRQSLGQGLEFLIYFQGNSAPDKSGLPSDRFSAERTGGSVSTLTIQRTQQEDSAVYLCASSLYQAGGGDTQYFGPGTRLTVL.

J is TRBJ2-1 and V is TRBV5-1; D gene ambiguous. V gave up 3 bases and J gave up 6 bases, with 13 bases separating them. CDR1 is SGHRS, CDR2 YFSETQ, per germline. The CDR3 spans 14 residues. The CDR3 loop is CASSSTPWPNEQFF. DNA for the CDR3: TGCGCCAGCAGCTCGACCCCCTGGCCCAATGAGCAGTTCTTC. Variable domain in full (rest from reference TRBV5-1 and TRBJ2-1): KAGVTQTPRYLIKTRGQQVTLSCSPISGHRSVSWYQQTPGQGLQFLFEYFSETQRNKGNFPGRFSGRQFSNSRSEMNVSTLELGDSALYLCASSSTPWPNEQFFGPGTRLTVL.

This rearrangement joins TRBV7-6 to TRBJ1-3; unclear D gene. The CDR3 extends over 16 amino acids. V was pared by 5 bases and J by 1 base, with 15 bases between. From germline, CDR1 is SGHVS and CDR2 FNYEAQ. In nucleotides, the CDR3 is TGTGCCAGCAGCCCCATTTCCGGAGGGTCTGGAAACACCATATATTTT. The encoded protein is CASSPISGGSGNTIYF.

The chain combines TRBV6-5 with TRBJ2-7; D remains ambiguous. V was cut by 6 bases and J by 6 bases, with 15 bases left in between. There are 13 residues in the CDR3. Germline assignment: CDR1 MNHEY and CDR2 SVGAGI. The CDR3 DNA reads as TGTGCCAGCAGACCGGGTCACAACTCCGAGCAGTACTTC. Translating it yields CASRPGHNSEQYF.

The genes are TRBV2 and TRBJ2-1; D is ambiguous. CDR1 SNHLY and CDR2 FYNNEI come from the germline V gene. Trimming stripped 8 bases from V and 10 bases from J, with 9 bases between. The CDR3 has 10 amino acids. This CDR3 is CASRGTEQFF. CDR3 sequence (DNA): TGTGCCAGCCGAGGAACCGAGCAGTTCTTC.

V and J are TRBV10-1 and TRBJ1-2; 7 nucleotides line up with TRBD1. The CDR3 has 16 amino acids. V shed 3 bases and J 2 bases; nucleotides not matched to a gene: 9. CDR1 and CDR2 from the germline V gene are WNHNN and SYGVQD (reference sequence). The CDR3 DNA reads TGCGCCAGCAGTGATTCCGGCGGACAGGCGAACTATGGCTACACCTTC. Translation: CASSDSGGQANYGYTF.